Described below is a single TCR beta chain sequence and its context. Clones were sequenced by immunoSEQ multiplex PCR, and TCRdb holds only the in-frame ones, with some missing. The data show 500,000 to 850,000 clones, about 89% seen once. This entry is derived from a study of shared T cell receptors in the human thymus. A further study also used this sample, focusing on human thymus T cells. As that report states: Related research described thymic repertoires that were highly overlapping among unrelated individuals.

The sample consisted of thymocytes. The source of this sequence is a boy younger than two with a congenital heart defect.

CDR3 in amino acids: CASSPHGQGMFEAFF. CDR3 nucleotide sequence: TGTGCCAGCAGCCCCCATGGACAGGGGATGTTTGAAGCTTTCTTT. The rearrangement links TRBV5-6 to TRBJ1-1; TRBD1 agrees at 9 bases. The CDR3 contains 15 residues. Trimming cost V 4 bases and J 7 bases; bases outside gene matches: 11. Germline V gene lookup returns CDR1 SGHDT and CDR2 YYEEEE.